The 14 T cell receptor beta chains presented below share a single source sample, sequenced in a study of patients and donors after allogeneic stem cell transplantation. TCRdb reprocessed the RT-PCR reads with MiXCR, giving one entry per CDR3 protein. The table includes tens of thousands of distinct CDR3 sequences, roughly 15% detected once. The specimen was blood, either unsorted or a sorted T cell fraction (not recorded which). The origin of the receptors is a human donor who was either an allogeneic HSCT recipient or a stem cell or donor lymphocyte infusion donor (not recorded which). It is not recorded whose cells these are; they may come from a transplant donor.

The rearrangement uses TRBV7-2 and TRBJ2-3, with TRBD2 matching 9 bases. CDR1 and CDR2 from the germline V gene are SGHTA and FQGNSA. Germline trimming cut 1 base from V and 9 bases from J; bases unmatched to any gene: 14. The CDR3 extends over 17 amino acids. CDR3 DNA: TGTGCCAGCAGCTTAGTCGGCGGGAGGGGGAGATGGAACACGCAGTATTTT. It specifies CASSLVGGRGRWNTQYF. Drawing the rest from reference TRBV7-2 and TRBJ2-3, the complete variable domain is GAGVSQSPSNKVTEKGKDVELRCDPISGHTALYWYRQSLGQGLEFLIYFQGNSAPDKSGLPSDRFSAERTGGSVSTLTIQRTQQEDSAVYLCASSLVGGRGRWNTQYFGPGTRLTVL.

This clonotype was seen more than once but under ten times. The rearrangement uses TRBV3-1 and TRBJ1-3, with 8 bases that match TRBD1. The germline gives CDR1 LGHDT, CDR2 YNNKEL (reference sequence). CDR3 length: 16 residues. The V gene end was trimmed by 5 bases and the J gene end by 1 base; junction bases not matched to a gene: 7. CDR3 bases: TGTGCCAGCAGCACGCGGACAGGGCCGTCTGGAAACACCATATATTTT. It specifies CASSTRTGPSGNTIYF.

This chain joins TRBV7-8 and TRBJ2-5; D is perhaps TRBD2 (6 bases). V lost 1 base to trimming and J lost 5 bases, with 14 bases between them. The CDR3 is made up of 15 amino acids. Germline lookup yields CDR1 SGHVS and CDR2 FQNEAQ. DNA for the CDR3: TGTGCCAGCAGCTTAGAGTGGGCTAGCGCGGAGACCCAGTACTTC. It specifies CASSLEWASAETQYF.

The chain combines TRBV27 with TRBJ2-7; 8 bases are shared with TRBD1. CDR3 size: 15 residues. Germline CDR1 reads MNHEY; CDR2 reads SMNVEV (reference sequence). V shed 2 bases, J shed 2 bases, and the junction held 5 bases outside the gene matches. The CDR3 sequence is CASSLAATGAYEQYF. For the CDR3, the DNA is TGTGCCAGCAGTTTAGCAGCGACAGGGGCCTACGAGCAGTACTTC.

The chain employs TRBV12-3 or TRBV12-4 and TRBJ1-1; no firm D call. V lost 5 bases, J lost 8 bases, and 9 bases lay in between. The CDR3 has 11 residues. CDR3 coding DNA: TGTGCCAGCAGTCCCGGATTGGAAGCTTTCTTT. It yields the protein CASSPGLEAFF.

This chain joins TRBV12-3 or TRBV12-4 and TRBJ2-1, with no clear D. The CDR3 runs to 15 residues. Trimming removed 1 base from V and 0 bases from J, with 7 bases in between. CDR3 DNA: TGTGCCAGCAGTTTAGGGAGAAGCTCCTACAATGAGCAGTTCTTC. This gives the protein CASSLGRSSYNEQFF.

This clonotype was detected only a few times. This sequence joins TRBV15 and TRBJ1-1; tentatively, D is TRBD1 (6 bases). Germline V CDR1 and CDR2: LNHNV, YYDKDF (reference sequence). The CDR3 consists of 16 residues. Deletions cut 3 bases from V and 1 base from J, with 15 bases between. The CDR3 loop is CATSSRWGHRNTEAFF. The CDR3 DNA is TGTGCCACCAGCAGTCGATGGGGACATCGGAACACTGAAGCTTTCTTT. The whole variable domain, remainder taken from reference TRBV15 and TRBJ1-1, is DAMVIQNPRYQVTQFGKPVTLSCSQTLNHNVMYWYQQKSSQAPKLLFHYYDKDFNNEADTPDNFQSRRPNTSFCFLDIRSPGLGDTAMYLCATSSRWGHRNTEAFFGQGTRLTVV.

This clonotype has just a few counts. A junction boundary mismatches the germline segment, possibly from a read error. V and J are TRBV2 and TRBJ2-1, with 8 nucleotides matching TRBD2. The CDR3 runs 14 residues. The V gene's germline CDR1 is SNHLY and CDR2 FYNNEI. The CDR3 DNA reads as TGTGCCAGCAGGGAAGGCGGGAGGTCATATGAGCAGTTCTTC. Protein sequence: CASREGGRSYEQFF.

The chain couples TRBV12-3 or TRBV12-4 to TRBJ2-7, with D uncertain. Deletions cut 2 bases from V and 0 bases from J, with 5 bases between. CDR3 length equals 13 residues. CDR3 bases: TGTGCCAGCAGTTTAAAGTACTCCTACGAGCAGTACTTC. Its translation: CASSLKYSYEQYF.

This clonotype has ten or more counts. CDR3 bases: TGTGCCAGCAGCCCCGTAACGGGGAGATCACCCCTCCACTTT. The encoded protein is CASSPVTGRSPLHF. The chain has TRBV7-6 and TRBJ1-6; D unresolved. The CDR3 is 14 residues long. In germline, CDR1 is SGHVS, CDR2 FNYEAQ. Trimming left V 5 bases short and J 10 bases short, with 15 bases between. The full variable domain, rest sourced from reference TRBV7-6 and TRBJ1-6, is GAGVSQSPRYKVTKRGQDVALRCDPISGHVSLYWYRQALGQGPEFLTYFNYEAQQDKSGLPNDRFSAERPEGSISTLTIQRTEQRDSAMYRCASSPVTGRSPLHFGNGTRLTVT.

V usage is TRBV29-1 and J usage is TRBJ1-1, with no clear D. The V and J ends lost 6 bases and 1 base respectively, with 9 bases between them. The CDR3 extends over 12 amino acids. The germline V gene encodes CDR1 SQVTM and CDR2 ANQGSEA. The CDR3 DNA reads TGCAGCGTGGAACACAAGAACACTGAAGCTTTCTTT. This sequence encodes CSVEHKNTEAFF.

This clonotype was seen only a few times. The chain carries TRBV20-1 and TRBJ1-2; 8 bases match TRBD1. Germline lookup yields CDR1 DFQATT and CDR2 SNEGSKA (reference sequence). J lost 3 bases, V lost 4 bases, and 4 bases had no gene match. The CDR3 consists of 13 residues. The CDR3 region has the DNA TGCAGTGCTACTGAGACAGGGGACTATGGCTACACCTTC. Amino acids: CSATETGDYGYTF.

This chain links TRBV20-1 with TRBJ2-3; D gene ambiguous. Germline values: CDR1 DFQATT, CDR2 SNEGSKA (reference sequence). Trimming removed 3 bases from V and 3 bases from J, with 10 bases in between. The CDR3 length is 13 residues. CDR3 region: CSASTGMTDTQYF. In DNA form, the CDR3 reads TGCAGTGCTAGTACGGGCATGACAGATACGCAGTATTTT.

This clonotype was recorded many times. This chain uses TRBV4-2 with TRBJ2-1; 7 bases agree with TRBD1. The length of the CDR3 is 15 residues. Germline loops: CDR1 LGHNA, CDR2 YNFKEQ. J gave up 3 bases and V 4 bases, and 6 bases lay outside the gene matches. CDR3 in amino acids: CASSLHWDSYNEQFF. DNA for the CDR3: TGTGCCAGCAGCCTTCACTGGGACAGCTACAATGAGCAGTTCTTC.